These 32 T cell receptor beta chains originate from one sample sequenced in a study of blood T cell repertoires in COVID-19. Measured with immunoSEQ multiplex PCR; TCRdb has only the in-frame clones, and not every one. The sample gives some 68,000 clones, 90% of which show up once; around 0.52% is in the top ten. What was sequenced was peripheral blood. The receptors shown here come from a man aged 50 to 59 with COVID-19, enrolled during active disease.

The chain joins TRBV6-2 or TRBV6-3 to TRBJ2-1; 9 bases agree with TRBD2. Germline V CDR1 and CDR2: MNHEY, SVGEGT. The CDR3 extends over 15 amino acids. Germline trimming cut 5 bases from V and 6 bases from J; bases unmatched to any gene: 8. The CDR3 sequence: CASSAGTSQVNEQFF. CDR3 DNA: TGTGCCAGCAGTGCCGGGACTAGCCAAGTCAATGAGCAGTTCTTC.

The V gene is TRBV13, the J gene TRBJ2-3, with 8 nucleotides matching TRBD2. With 8 bases clipped from V and 6 bases from J, the junction kept 13 bases outside the gene matches. This CDR3 is 15 amino acids long. Per the germline V gene, CDR1 is PRHDT and CDR2 is FYEKMQ (reference sequence). Here the CDR3 reads CASHHSGKIPDTQYF. The CDR3 bases are TGTGCCAGCCACCATAGCGGGAAAATCCCTGATACGCAGTATTTT.

This chain links TRBV9 with TRBJ1-2; D is ambiguous. In germline, CDR1 is SGDLS, CDR2 YYNGEE. V was trimmed by 1 base and J by 3 bases, leaving 7 bases between them. This CDR3 is built from 13 residues. Here the CDR3 DNA reads TGTGCCAGCAGCGTATTCGGGGACTATGGCTACACCTTC. This gives the protein CASSVFGDYGYTF. The whole variable domain, filled in from reference TRBV9 and TRBJ1-2, reads DSGVTQTPKHLITATGQRVTLRCSPRSGDLSVYWYQQSLDQGLQFLIQYYNGEERAKGNILERFSAQQFPDLHSELNLSSLELGDSALYFCASSVFGDYGYTFGSGTRLTVV.

This clone showed up just once. The J gene is TRBJ1-5, the V gene TRBV29-1, with unresolved D. This CDR3 has 12 residues. CDR1 is SQVTM, CDR2 ANQGSEA, per germline. Deletions cut 1 base from V and 6 bases from J, with 7 bases between. CDR3 sequence (DNA): TGCAGCGTTGAAGTTGCCGGTCAGCCCCAGCATTTT. This encodes CSVEVAGQPQHF.

CDR3 region: CASSYVNRGSVQYF. CDR3 in DNA: TGTGCCAGCAGCTACGTCAACAGGGGTAGTGTGCAGTACTTC. The V and J genes are TRBV7-9 and TRBJ2-7; 7 bases match TRBD1. This CDR3 has 14 residues. The J segment lost 9 bases and the V segment lost 4 bases, leaving 12 bases of the junction unmatched. Looked up from germline, CDR1 is SEHNR and CDR2 is FQNEAQ (reference sequence).

The chain joins TRBV5-4 to TRBJ2-7; D might be TRBD1 (6 bases). The V end lost 3 bases, the J end lost 2 bases, and 18 bases lay between the germline ends. Germline-derived CDR1 and CDR2 are SGHNT and YYREEE (reference sequence). The CDR3 contains 16 residues. The CDR3 DNA reads TGTGCCAGCAGCTACACACAGGGCTCCGCTACCTACGAGCAGTACTTC. This translates into CASSYTQGSATYEQYF.

The chain carries TRBV7-2 and TRBJ2-7; 9 positions agree with TRBD1. CDR3 size: 15 residues. Germline V gene data show CDR1 as SGHTA and CDR2 as FQGNSA. V was pared by 8 bases and J by 4 bases, with 12 bases of the junction left unmatched. This CDR3 is CASGTMGQGGYEQYF. The CDR3 nucleotides are TGTGCCAGCGGTACTATGGGACAGGGCGGTTACGAGCAGTACTTC.

CDR3 nucleotides: TGTGCCAGCAGCGGGCACGGGAGTGAGACCCAGTACTTC. As protein: CASSGHGSETQYF. This chain uses TRBV9 with TRBJ2-5; D is perhaps TRBD2 (6 bases). Between the trimmed V and J ends, which lost 3 bases and 5 bases, there was a span of 11 bases. Germline values: CDR1 SGDLS, CDR2 YYNGEE. The CDR3 loop spans 13 amino acids.

This clone was counted once. J is TRBJ2-3 and V is TRBV5-1, with D possibly being TRBD1 (5 bases). The CDR3 runs to 13 residues. The V end lost 4 bases, the J end lost 6 bases, and 12 bases lay between the germline ends. The V gene's germline CDR1 is SGHRS and CDR2 YFSETQ. The CDR3 DNA reads as TGCGCCAGCAGCGAGTTTGGGGCCGATACGCAGTATTTT. The encoded protein is CASSEFGADTQYF.

CDR3 loop: CAISRQGGSEKLFF. CDR3 in DNA: TGTGCCATCAGTCGACAGGGAGGAAGTGAAAAACTGTTTTTT. The J gene is TRBJ1-4, the V gene TRBV10-3; 7 bases are a match to TRBD1. Trimming took 5 bases from V and 7 from J; bases not matched to a gene: 7. Germline V gives CDR1 ENHRY, CDR2 SYGVKD. The CDR3 spans 14 residues.

This chain uses TRBV19 with TRBJ2-2; 8 nucleotides line up with TRBD1. Germline V gives CDR1 LNHDA, CDR2 SQIVND (reference sequence). The V and J ends lost 5 bases and 1 base, in that order; junction bases with no gene match: 9. CDR3 size: 17 residues. For the CDR3, the DNA is TGTGCCAGTAGTCCGACCGAAGGGACAGGGAACACCGGGGAGCTGTTTTTT. Its protein is CASSPTEGTGNTGELFF.

The chain couples TRBV7-9 to TRBJ2-1, with a weak D call TRBD2 (6 bases). The CDR3 consists of 12 residues. Germline-derived CDR1 and CDR2 are SEHNR and FQNEAQ (reference sequence). The ends were cut back, 3 bases at V and 9 bases at J, with 9 bases in the middle. CDR3 sequence reads: CASSLKGGEQFF. CDR3 nucleotide sequence: TGTGCCAGCAGCTTGAAGGGAGGTGAGCAGTTCTTC.

This chain uses TRBV9 with TRBJ1-4, with unresolved D. Trimming took off 5 bases at V and 0 bases at J, with 11 bases between the two ends. The CDR3 contains 15 residues. Germline V gene lookup returns CDR1 SGDLS and CDR2 YYNGEE. The CDR3 sequence is CASRKWRATNEKLFF. Here the CDR3 DNA reads TGTGCCAGCAGAAAGTGGAGGGCAACTAATGAAAAACTGTTTTTT.

The chain joins TRBV28 to TRBJ1-2; D gene unclear. Looked up from germline, CDR1 is MDHEN and CDR2 is SYDVKM. Trimming took off 4 bases at V and 4 bases at J, with 10 bases between the two ends. This CDR3 spans 13 amino acids. This chain's CDR3 is CASSSTDFYGYTF. The CDR3 DNA follows: TGTGCCAGCAGTTCTACAGATTTCTATGGCTACACCTTC.

The rearrangement uses TRBV5-1 and TRBJ2-1; D remains unclear. The CDR3 has 14 residues. The V gene lost 5 bases and the J gene lost 5 bases, with 14 bases spanning the gap. Germline V gene sequence: CDR1 SGHRS, CDR2 YFSETQ. The CDR3 loop reads CASRGNSLNNEQFF. As DNA, the CDR3 is TGCGCCAGCAGAGGTAACAGTTTAAACAATGAGCAGTTCTTC.

This clone was counted a single time. The V and J genes are TRBV4-1 and TRBJ2-5, with 11 positions matching TRBD1. V shed 2 bases and J 5 bases; nucleotides not matched to a gene: 7. The length of the CDR3 is 16 residues. Germline assignment: CDR1 MGHRA and CDR2 YSYEKL. CDR3 residues: CASSQNRRTGGETQYF. The CDR3 nucleotides are TGCGCCAGCAGCCAAAATAGAAGGACAGGGGGCGAGACCCAGTACTTC.

CDR3 in amino acids: CASSLGGRTEAFF. CDR3 nucleotides: TGTGCCAGCAGTTTGGGTGGGAGGACTGAAGCTTTCTTT. The chain carries TRBV27 and TRBJ1-1; D remains ambiguous. The germline V gene encodes CDR1 MNHEY and CDR2 SMNVEV (reference sequence). This CDR3 has 13 residues. The V end lost 3 bases, the J end lost 5 bases, and 10 bases lay between the germline ends.

Only one count was recorded for this clone. The rearrangement uses TRBV19 and TRBJ2-1; 8 positions agree with TRBD2. The V segment lost 1 base and the J segment 7 bases; nucleotides outside the gene matches: 3. Germline V gives CDR1 LNHDA, CDR2 SQIVND (reference sequence). This CDR3 is built from 14 residues. CDR3 sequence (DNA): TGTGCCAGTAGTATAGCTGGGACTAGGAATGAGCAGTTCTTC. Its translation: CASSIAGTRNEQFF.

The V call is TRBV2, the J call TRBJ2-1; tentative D call: TRBD2 (5 bases). The CDR3 runs 13 residues. The germline V and J ends were trimmed by 7 bases and 4 bases, with 11 bases remaining between them. Germline V gives CDR1 SNHLY, CDR2 FYNNEI. The CDR3 DNA sequence: TGTGCCAGCACCGGAGGAGGTTACAATGAGCAGTTCTTC. It specifies CASTGGGYNEQFF.

The chain is built from TRBV3-1 (or the pseudogene TRBV3-2) and TRBJ1-4, with 7 bases that match TRBD1. The CDR3 covers 14 residues. V dropped 3 bases and J dropped 8; count of bases not matched to a gene: 6. The germline V gene has CDR1 LGHDT and CDR2 YNNKEL (reference sequence). In nucleotides, the CDR3 is TGTGCCAGCAGCCAGCGACAGGGAGGCGAAAAACTGTTTTTT. It encodes CASSQRQGGEKLFF.

This rearrangement joins TRBV18 to TRBJ1-5, with D possibly TRBD1 on 5 matching bases. This CDR3 is built from 15 residues. Germline-derived CDR1 and CDR2 are KGHSH and LQKENI. The germline V and J ends were trimmed by 6 bases and 3 bases, with 15 bases remaining between them. CDR3 in DNA: TGTGCCAGCTCGACGGGGAGGGGAGACAATCAGCCCCAGCATTTT. Translating gives CASSTGRGDNQPQHF.

The rearrangement joins TRBV19 to TRBJ2-3; D might be TRBD2 (6 bases). CDR3 length equals 14 residues. Trimming took 3 bases from V and 0 from J, leaving 7 bases between them. Germline V gene data show CDR1 as LNHDA and CDR2 as SQIVND (reference sequence). In DNA, the CDR3 is TGTGCCAGTAGTATGAGCGGGAGCACAGATACGCAGTATTTT. Its protein product is CASSMSGSTDTQYF. The complete variable domain, with remaining parts taken from reference TRBV19 and TRBJ2-3, reads DGGITQSPKYLFRKEGQNVTLSCEQNLNHDAMYWYRQDPGQGLRLIYYSQIVNDFQKGDIAEGYSVSREKKESFPLTVTSAQKNPTAFYLCASSMSGSTDTQYFGPGTRLTVL.

This chain uses TRBV9 with TRBJ2-2, with a weak D call TRBD1 (6 bases). Germline V CDR1 and CDR2: SGDLS, YYNGEE. The CDR3 has 16 residues. V was pared by 7 bases and J by 1 base, with 17 bases between. The CDR3 bases are TGTGCCAGCCTGCAACAGGGCGGCGGGAACACCGGGGAGCTGTTTTTT. It encodes CASLQQGGGNTGELFF. Complete variable domain (other parts from reference TRBV9 and TRBJ2-2): DSGVTQTPKHLITATGQRVTLRCSPRSGDLSVYWYQQSLDQGLQFLIQYYNGEERAKGNILERFSAQQFPDLHSELNLSSLELGDSALYFCASLQQGGGNTGELFFGEGSRLTVL.

The J gene is TRBJ1-4, the V gene TRBV5-4; weak D call: TRBD1 (6 bases). The ends were cut back, 0 bases at V and 5 bases at J, with 11 bases in the middle. Germline V CDR1 and CDR2: SGHNT, YYREEE (reference sequence). CDR3 length: 15 residues. CDR3 nucleotide sequence: TGTGCCAGCAGCTTGGATCCAGGGGAAAATGAAAAACTGTTTTTT. It encodes CASSLDPGENEKLFF.

This chain links TRBV4-1 with TRBJ1-2; 8 bases line up with TRBD1. Germline V gives CDR1 MGHRA, CDR2 YSYEKL. There are 15 residues in the CDR3. The trim removed 5 bases at V and 1 base at J, leaving 6 bases unmatched. The CDR3 sequence is CASSFTGGLNYGYTF. Written as DNA, the CDR3 is TGCGCCAGCAGCTTCACAGGGGGACTTAACTATGGCTACACCTTC.

This clone was seen a single time. The J gene is TRBJ1-5, the V gene TRBV3-1 (or the pseudogene TRBV3-2); a possible D gene is TRBD1 (5 bases). The CDR3 spans 15 residues. Between the trimmed V and J ends, which lost 1 base and 6 bases, there was a span of 13 bases. Germline V gives CDR1 LGHDT, CDR2 YNNKEL (reference sequence). DNA of the CDR3: TGTGCCAGCAGCCAAGGAGGGAGGGGTGGTCAGCCCCAGCATTTT. Its translation is CASSQGGRGGQPQHF.

V usage is TRBV9 and J usage is TRBJ2-3; 12 nucleotides match TRBD2. CDR3 size: 15 residues. The germline V gene encodes CDR1 SGDLS and CDR2 YYNGEE. J lost 8 bases, V lost 0 bases, and 4 bases had no gene match. CDR3: CASSVASGRVGTQYF. The CDR3 region has the DNA TGTGCCAGCAGCGTAGCTAGCGGGAGGGTGGGTACGCAGTATTTT.

This chain connects TRBV6-5 to TRBJ1-6; TRBD1 matches at 7 bases. The CDR3 loop spans 14 amino acids. Per the germline V gene, CDR1 is MNHEY and CDR2 is SVGAGI. J lost 5 bases, V lost 8 bases, and 6 bases had no gene match. CDR3 sequence reads: CASQRQGDNSPLHF. CDR3 coding DNA: TGTGCCAGCCAGAGACAGGGCGATAATTCACCCCTCCACTTT.

The chain is built from TRBV7-6 and TRBJ2-1; 7 bases fit TRBD2. V lost 1 base and J lost 9; bases outside the gene matches: 6. Per the germline V gene, CDR1 is SGHVS and CDR2 is FNYEAQ. The CDR3 has 14 amino acids. CDR3 sequence (DNA): TGTGCCAGCAGCTTAGGTCGACTAGCTGGTGAGCAGTTCTTC. This codes for CASSLGRLAGEQFF.

The chain combines TRBV5-4 with TRBJ1-2, with TRBD1 identical over 8 bases. CDR1 and CDR2 (germline): SGHNT, YYREEE (reference sequence). The CDR3 spans 16 residues. V lost 4 bases, J lost 3 bases, and 11 bases stayed unmatched. The CDR3 bases are TGTGCCAGCAGCCAGGGACAGGCCTCCCTAGACTATGGCTACACCTTC. This translates into CASSQGQASLDYGYTF. Drawing the rest from reference TRBV5-4 and TRBJ1-2, the complete variable domain is ETGVTQSPTHLIKTRGQQVTLRCSSQSGHNTVSWYQQALGQGPQFIFQYYREEENGRGNFPPRFSGLQFPNYSSELNVNALELDDSALYLCASSQGQASLDYGYTFGSGTRLTVV.

The V and J genes are TRBV10-2 and TRBJ1-2; a possible D gene is TRBD1 (6 bases). Germline CDR1 WSHSY, CDR2 SAAADI. Trimming removed 4 bases from V and 0 bases from J, with 6 bases in between. The CDR3 has 13 residues. The CDR3: CASSGDTNYGYTF. The CDR3 DNA is TGCGCCAGCAGTGGGGACACTAACTATGGCTACACCTTC.

This chain uses TRBV28 with TRBJ2-1; TRBD2 is a possible D gene (5 bases). Trimming cost V 5 bases and J 12 bases, with 23 bases left between them. CDR3 length: 15 residues. CDR1 and CDR2 (germline): MDHEN, SYDVKM. The CDR3 nucleotides read TGTGCCAGCAGTCAACTGCAAGAGGGCCGGGCTGCGCAGTTCTTC. It is translated as CASSQLQEGRAAQFF.